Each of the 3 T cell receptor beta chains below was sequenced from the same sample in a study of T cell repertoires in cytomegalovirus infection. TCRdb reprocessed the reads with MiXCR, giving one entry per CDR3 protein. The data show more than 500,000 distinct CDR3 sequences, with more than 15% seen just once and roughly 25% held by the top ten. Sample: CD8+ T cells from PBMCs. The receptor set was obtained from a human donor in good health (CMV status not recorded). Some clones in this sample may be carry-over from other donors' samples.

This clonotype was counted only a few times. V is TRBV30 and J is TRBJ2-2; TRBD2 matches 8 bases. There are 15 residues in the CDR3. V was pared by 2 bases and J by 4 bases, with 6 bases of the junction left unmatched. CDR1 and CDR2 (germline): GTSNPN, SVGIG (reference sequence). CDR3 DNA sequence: TGTGCCTGGAGTCTTAGCGGGGTGGCCACCGGGGAGCTGTTTTTT. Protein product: CAWSLSGVATGELFF.

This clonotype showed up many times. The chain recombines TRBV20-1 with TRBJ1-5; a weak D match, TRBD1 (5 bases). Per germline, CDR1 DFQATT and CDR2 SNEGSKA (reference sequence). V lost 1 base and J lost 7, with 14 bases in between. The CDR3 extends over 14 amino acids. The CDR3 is CSARARGGEQPQHF. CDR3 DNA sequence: TGCAGTGCTAGAGCCCGGGGCGGAGAACAGCCCCAGCATTTT.

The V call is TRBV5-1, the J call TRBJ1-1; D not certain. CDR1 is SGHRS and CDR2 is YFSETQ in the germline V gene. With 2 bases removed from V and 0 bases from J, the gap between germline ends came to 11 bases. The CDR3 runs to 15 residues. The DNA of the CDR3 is TGCGCCAGCAGCTTTTCAACCTCTATGAACACTGAAGCTTTCTTT. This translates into CASSFSTSMNTEAFF.